Sequencing of this T cell receptor (beta chain) was carried out in a study of blood T cell repertoires in COVID-19. Overall study context: Italy, Spain and the United States were the sources of the convalescent and acute COVID-19 samples. Sample material is recorded as cDNA or gDNA derived from T cells, B-cell-depleted T cells, or PBMCs.

CDR1 and CDR2 from the germline V gene are SGDLS and YYNGEE. The CDR3 is 13 residues long. V was trimmed by 4 bases and J by 8 bases, leaving 13 bases between them. Clones were read by immunoSEQ multiplex PCR, and TCRdb kept only the in-frame ones, dropping some. The sample holds some 150,000 clones; 70% to 90% are singletons and the top ten take roughly 1%. This clonotype was obtained from a middle-aged man with acute or convalescent COVID-19. The specimen was peripheral blood. The chain couples TRBV9 to TRBJ2-1; the D is unclear. The CDR3 sequence: CASSPLALDEQFF. For the CDR3, the DNA is TGTGCCAGCAGCCCCTTGGCCCTGGATGAGCAGTTCTTC.